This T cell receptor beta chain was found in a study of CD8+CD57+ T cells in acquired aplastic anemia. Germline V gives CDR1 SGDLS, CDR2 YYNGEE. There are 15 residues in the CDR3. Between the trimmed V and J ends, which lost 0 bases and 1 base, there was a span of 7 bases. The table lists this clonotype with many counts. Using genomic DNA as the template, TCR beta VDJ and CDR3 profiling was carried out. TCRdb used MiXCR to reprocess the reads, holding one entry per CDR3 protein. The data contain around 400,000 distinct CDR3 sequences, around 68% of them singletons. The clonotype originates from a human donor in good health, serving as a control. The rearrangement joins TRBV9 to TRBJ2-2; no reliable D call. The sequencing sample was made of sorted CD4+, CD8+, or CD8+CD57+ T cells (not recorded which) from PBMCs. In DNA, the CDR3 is TGTGCCAGCAGCGTAGCTATAGAGAACACCGGGGAGCTGTTTTTT. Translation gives CASSVAIENTGELFF.